This T cell receptor beta chain was obtained from a study of shared clonotypes between healthy human individuals. Background on the study: There were three CD4 naive, three CD4 memory, two CD8 naive and one CD8 memory plates per donor.

At the deep level, the assay was run. Sorted-subset replicate PCR reactions contained roughly 190 ng DNA, corresponding to tens of thousands of T cell genomes. Assay used: immunoSEQ multiplex PCR; TCRdb lists only in-frame clones, some missing. The table lists about 550,000 clones, roughly 95% of them singletons. It was CD45RO-negative cells, positively selected for CCR7, that made up naive CD8 cells, with terminally differentiated effector memory CD45RA+ cells excluded. CDR3 length equals 14 residues. V gave up 0 bases and J gave up 7 bases, with 12 bases separating them. Germline V gives CDR1 LNHNV, CDR2 YYDKDF (reference sequence).

The specimen sequenced was naive CD8+ T cells sorted from blood. This TCR was sampled from a woman aged 30 to 39 in good health. The chain has TRBV15 and TRBJ1-1; D gene unclear. As DNA, the CDR3 is TGTGCCACCAGCAGAGATGGGGAGCAATTTGAAGCTTTCTTT. Encoded protein: CATSRDGEQFEAFF.